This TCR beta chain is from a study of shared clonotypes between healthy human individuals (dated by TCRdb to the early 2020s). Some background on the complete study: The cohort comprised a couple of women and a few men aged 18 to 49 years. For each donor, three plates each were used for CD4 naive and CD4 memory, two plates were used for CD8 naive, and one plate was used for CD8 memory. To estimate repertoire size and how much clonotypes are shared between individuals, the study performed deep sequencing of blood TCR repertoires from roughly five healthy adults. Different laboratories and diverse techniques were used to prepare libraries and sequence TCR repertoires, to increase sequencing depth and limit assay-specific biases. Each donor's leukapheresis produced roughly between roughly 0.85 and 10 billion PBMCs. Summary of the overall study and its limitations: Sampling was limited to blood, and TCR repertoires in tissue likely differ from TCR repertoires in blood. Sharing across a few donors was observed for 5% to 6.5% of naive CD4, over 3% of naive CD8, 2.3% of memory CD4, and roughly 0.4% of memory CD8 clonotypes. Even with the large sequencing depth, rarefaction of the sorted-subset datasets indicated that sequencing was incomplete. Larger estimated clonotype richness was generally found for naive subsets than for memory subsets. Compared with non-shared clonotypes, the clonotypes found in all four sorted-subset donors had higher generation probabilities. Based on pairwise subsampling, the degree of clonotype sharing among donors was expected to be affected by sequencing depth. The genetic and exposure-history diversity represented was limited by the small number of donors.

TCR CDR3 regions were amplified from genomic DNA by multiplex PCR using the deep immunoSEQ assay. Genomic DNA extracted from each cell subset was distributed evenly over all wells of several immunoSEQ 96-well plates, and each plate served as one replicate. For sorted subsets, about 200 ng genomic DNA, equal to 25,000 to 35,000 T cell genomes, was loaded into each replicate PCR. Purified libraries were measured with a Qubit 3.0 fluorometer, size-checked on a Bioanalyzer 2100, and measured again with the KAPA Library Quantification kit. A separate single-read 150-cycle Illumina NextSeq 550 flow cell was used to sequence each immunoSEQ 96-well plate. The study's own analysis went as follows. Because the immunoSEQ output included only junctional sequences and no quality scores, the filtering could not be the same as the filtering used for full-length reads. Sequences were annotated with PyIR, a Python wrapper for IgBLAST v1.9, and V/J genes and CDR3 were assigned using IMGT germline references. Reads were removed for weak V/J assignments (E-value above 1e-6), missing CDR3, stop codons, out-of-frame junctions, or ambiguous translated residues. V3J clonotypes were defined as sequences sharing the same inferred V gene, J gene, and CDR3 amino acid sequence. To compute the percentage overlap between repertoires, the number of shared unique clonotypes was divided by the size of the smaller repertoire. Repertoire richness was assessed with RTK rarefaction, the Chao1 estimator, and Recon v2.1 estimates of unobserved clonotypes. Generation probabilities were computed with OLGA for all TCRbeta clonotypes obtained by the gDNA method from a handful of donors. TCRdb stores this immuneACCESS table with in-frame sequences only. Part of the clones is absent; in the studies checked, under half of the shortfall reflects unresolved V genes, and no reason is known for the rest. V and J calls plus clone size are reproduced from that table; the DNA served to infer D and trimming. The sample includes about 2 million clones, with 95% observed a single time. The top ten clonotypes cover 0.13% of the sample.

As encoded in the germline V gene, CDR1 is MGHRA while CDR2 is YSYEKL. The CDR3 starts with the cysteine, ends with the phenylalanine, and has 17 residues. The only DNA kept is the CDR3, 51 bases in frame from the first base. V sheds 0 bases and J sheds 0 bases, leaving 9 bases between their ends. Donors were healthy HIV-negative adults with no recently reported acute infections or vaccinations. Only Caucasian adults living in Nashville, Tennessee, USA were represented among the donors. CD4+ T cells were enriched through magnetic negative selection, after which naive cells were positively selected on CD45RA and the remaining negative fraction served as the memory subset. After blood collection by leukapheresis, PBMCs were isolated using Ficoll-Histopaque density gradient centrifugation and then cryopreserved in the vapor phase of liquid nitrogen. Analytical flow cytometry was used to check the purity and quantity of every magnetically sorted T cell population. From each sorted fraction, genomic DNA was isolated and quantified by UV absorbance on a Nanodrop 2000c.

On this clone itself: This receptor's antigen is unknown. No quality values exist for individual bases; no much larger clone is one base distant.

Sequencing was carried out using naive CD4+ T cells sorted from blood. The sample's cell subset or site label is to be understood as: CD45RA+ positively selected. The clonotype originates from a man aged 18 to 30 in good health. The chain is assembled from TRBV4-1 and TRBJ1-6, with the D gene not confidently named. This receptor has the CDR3 CASSQDLRSSYNSPLHF. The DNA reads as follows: TGCGCCAGCAGCCAAGACTTACGGAGCTCCTATAATTCACCCCTCCACTTT.